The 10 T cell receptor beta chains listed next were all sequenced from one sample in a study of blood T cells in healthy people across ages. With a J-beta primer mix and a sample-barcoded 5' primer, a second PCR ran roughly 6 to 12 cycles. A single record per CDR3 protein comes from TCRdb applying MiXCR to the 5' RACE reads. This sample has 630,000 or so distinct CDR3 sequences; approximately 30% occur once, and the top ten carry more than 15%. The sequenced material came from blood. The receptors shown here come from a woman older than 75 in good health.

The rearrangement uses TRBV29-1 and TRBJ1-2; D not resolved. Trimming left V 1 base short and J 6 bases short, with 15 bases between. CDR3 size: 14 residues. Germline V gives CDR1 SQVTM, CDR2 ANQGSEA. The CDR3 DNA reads TGCAGCGTTGAAGTTGCAGAAATGTACAATGGCTACACCTTC. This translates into CSVEVAEMYNGYTF.

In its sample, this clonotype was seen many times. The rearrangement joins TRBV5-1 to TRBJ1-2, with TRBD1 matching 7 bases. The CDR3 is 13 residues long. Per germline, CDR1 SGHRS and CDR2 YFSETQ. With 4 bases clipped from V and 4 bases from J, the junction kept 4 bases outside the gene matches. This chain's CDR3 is CASSHGQVYGYTF. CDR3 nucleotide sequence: TGCGCCAGCAGCCACGGACAGGTCTATGGCTACACCTTC.

CDR3 sequence (DNA): TGCAGCGGGCGTGGGGGGGTGAATGAGCAGTTCTTC. Residues: CSGRGGVNEQFF. The chain employs TRBV29-1 and TRBJ2-1, with TRBD2 identical over 7 bases. CDR3 length equals 12 residues. The V and J ends lost 7 bases and 7 bases, in that order; junction bases with no gene match: 7. Germline V gene sequence: CDR1 SQVTM, CDR2 ANQGSEA.

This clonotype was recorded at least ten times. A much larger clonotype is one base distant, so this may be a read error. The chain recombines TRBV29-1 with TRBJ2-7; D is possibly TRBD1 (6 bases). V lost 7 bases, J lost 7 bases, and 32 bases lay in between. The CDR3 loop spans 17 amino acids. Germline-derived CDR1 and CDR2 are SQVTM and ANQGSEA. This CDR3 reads CSAPVPATGLLLDEQYF. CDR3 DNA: TGCAGCGCCCCAGTCCCGGCGACAGGCCTTCTATTGGATGAGCAGTACTTC.

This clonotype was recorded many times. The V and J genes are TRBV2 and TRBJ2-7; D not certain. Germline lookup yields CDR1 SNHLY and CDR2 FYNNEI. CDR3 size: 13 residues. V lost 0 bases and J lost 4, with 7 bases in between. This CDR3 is CASSEAGWYEQYF. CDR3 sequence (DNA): TGTGCCAGCAGTGAAGCGGGCTGGTACGAGCAGTACTTC. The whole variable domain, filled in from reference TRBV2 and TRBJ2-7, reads EPEVTQTPSHQVTQMGQEVILRCVPISNHLYFYWYRQILGQKVEFLVSFYNNEISEKSEIFDDQFSVERPDGSNFTLKIRSTKLEDSAMYFCASSEAGWYEQYFGPGTRLTVT.

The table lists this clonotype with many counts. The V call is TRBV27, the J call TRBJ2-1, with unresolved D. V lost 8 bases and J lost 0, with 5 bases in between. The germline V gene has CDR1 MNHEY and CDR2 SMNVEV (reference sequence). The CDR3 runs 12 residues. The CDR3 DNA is TGTGCCAGCCGATACTCCTACAATGAGCAGTTCTTC. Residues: CASRYSYNEQFF.

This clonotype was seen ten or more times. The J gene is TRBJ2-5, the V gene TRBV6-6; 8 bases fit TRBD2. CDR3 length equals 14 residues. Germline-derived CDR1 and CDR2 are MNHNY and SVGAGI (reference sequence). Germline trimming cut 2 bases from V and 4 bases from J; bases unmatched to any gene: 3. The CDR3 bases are TGTGCCAGCAGTTACCGGGGGGGTAGAGAGACCCAGTACTTC. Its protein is CASSYRGGRETQYF.

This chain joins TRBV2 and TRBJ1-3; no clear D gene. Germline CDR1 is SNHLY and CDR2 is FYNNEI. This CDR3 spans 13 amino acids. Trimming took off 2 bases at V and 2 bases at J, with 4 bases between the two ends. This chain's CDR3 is CASSEMPGNTIYF. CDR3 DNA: TGTGCCAGCAGTGAAATGCCTGGAAACACCATATATTTT.

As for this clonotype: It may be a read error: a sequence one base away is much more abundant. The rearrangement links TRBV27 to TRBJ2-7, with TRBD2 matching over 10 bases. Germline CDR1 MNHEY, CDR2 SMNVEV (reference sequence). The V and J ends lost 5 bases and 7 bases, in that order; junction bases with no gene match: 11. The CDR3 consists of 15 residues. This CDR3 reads CASSSGGAPYNEQYF. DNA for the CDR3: TGTGCCAGCAGTAGCGGGGGGGCTCCCTACAATGAGCAGTACTTC.

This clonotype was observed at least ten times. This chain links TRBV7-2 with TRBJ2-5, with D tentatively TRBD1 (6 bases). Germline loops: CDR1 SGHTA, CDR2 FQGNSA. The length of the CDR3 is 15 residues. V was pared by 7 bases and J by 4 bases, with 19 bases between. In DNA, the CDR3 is TGTGCCAGCACCCTGGGCAGGGGTTTTGGAGAGACCCAGTACTTC. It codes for CASTLGRGFGETQYF. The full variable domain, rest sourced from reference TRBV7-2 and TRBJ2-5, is GAGVSQSPSNKVTEKGKDVELRCDPISGHTALYWYRQSLGQGLEFLIYFQGNSAPDKSGLPSDRFSAERTGGSVSTLTIQRTQQEDSAVYLCASTLGRGFGETQYFGPGTRLLVL.